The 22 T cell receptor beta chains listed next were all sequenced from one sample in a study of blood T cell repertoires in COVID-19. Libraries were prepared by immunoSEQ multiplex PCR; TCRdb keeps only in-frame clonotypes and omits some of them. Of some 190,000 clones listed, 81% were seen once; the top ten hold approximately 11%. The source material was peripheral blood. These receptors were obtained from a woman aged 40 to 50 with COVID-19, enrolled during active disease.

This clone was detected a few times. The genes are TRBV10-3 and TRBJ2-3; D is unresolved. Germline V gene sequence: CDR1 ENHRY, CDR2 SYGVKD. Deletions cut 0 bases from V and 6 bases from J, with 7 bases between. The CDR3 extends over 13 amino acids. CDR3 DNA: TGTGCCATCAGTGAGTCCCCGTCCGATACGCAGTATTTT. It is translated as CAISESPSDTQYF.

The CDR3 spells CAWSLDRDQPQHF. The DNA of the CDR3 is TGTGCCTGGAGTCTTGACAGGGACCAGCCCCAGCATTTT. V is TRBV30 and J is TRBJ1-5; 7 bases fit TRBD1. With V trimmed by 2 bases and J by 7 bases, 5 bases remained unmatched. There are 13 residues in the CDR3. Germline V gene lookup returns CDR1 GTSNPN and CDR2 SVGIG (reference sequence).

In DNA form, the CDR3 reads TGTGCCTGGAGTGTACTGGGGGCCTATGGCTACACCTTC. The encoded protein is CAWSVLGAYGYTF. The chain links TRBV30 to TRBJ1-2; a weak D match, TRBD1 (6 bases). Germline CDR1 GTSNPN, CDR2 SVGIG (reference sequence). Trimming stripped 0 bases from V and 4 bases from J, with 9 bases between. This CDR3 is 13 amino acids long.

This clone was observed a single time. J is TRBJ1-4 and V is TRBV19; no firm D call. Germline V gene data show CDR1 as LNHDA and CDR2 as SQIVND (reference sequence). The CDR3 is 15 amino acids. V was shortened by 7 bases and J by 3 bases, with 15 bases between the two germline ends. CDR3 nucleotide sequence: TGTGCCAGTACATCCTACCCCGGGGCTAATGAAAAACTGTTTTTT. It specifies CASTSYPGANEKLFF.

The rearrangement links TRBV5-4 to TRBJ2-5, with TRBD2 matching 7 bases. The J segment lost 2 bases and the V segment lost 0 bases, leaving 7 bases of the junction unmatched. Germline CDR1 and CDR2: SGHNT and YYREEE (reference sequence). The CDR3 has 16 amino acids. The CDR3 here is CASSLGGFGRQETQYF. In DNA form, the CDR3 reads TGTGCCAGCAGCTTGGGTGGATTCGGGAGGCAAGAGACCCAGTACTTC.

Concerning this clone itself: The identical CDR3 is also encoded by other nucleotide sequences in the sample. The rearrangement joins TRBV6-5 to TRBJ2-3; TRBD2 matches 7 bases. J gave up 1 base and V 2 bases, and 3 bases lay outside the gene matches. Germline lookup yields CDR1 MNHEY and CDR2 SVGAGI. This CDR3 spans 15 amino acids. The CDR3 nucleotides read TGTGCCAGCAGTTACCTTGGGGGGGGCACAGATACGCAGTATTTT. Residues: CASSYLGGGTDTQYF.

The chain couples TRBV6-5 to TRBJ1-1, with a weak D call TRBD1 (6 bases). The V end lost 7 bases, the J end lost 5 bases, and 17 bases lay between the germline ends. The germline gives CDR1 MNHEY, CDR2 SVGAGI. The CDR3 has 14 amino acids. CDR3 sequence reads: CASNPDRLKTEAFF. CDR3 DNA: TGTGCCAGCAACCCCGACAGGCTCAAGACTGAAGCTTTCTTT.

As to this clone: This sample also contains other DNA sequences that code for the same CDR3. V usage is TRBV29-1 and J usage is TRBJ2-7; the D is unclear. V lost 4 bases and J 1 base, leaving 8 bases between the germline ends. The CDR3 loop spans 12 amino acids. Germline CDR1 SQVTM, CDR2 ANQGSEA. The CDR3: CSVGPSSYEQYF. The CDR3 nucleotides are TGCAGCGTTGGTCCTAGTTCCTACGAGCAGTACTTC.

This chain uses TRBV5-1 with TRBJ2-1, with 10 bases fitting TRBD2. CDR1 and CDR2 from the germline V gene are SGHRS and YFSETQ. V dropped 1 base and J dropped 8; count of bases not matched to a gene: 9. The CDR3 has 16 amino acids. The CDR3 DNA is TGCGCCAGCAGCTTGCCTCAAAGCGGGAGGGGTTATGAGCAGTTCTTC. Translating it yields CASSLPQSGRGYEQFF.

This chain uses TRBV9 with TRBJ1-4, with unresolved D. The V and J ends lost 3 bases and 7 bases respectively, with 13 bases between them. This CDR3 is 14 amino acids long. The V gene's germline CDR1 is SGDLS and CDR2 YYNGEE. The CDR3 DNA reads TGTGCCAGCAGCGACGGGTCCATGGCTGAAAAACTGTTTTTT. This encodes CASSDGSMAEKLFF.

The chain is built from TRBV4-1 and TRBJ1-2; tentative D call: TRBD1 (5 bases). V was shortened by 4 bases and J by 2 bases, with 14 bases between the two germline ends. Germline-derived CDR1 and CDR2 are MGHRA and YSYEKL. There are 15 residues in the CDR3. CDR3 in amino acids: CASSPAPGNNYGYTF. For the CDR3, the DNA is TGCGCCAGCAGCCCCGCCCCAGGGAACAACTATGGCTACACCTTC.

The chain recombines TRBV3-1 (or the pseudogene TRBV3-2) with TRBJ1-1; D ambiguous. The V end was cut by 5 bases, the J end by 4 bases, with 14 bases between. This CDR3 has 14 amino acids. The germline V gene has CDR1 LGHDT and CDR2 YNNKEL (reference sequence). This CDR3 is CASSLQVAGTEAFF. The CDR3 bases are TGTGCCAGCAGCTTACAAGTAGCTGGCACTGAAGCTTTCTTT.

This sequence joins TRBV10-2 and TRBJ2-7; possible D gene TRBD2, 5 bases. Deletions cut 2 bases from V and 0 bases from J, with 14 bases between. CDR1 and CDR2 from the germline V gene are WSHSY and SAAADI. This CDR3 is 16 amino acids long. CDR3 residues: CASSENSVFPSYEQYF. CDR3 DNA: TGCGCCAGCAGTGAGAATAGCGTGTTTCCCTCCTACGAGCAGTACTTC.

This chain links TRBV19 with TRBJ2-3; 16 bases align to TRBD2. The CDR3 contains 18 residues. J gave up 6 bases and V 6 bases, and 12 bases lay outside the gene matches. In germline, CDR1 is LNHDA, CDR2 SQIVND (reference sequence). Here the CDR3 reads CASSIGGLAGGRKDTQYF. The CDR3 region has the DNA TGTGCCAGTAGCATCGGGGGACTAGCGGGAGGGCGGAAGGATACGCAGTATTTT.

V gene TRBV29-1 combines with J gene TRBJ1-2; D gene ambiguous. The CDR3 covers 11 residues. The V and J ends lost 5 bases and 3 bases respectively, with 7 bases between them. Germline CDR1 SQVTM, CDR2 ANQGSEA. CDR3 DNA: TGCAGCGTTCCGGGTGACTATGGCTACACCTTC. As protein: CSVPGDYGYTF.

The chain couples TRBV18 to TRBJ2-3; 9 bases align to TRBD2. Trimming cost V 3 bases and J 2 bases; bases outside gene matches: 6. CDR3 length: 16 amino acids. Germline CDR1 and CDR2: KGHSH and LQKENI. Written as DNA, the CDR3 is TGTGCCAGCTCACCCCCGTCTAGCGGGACCACAGATACGCAGTATTTT. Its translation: CASSPPSSGTTDTQYF.

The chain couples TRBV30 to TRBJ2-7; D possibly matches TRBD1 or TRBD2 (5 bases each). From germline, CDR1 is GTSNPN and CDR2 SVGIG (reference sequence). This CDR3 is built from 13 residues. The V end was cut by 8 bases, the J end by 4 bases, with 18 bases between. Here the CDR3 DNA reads TGTGCCGGGACGGACACGTCAACTTACGAGCAGTACTTC. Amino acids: CAGTDTSTYEQYF.

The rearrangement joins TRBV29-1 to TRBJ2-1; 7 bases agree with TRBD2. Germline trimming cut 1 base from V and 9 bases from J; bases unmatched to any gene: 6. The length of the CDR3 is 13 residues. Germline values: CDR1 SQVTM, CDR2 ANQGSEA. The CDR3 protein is CSVEGGGDFEQFF. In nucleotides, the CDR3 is TGCAGCGTTGAAGGGGGGGGAGACTTTGAGCAGTTCTTC.

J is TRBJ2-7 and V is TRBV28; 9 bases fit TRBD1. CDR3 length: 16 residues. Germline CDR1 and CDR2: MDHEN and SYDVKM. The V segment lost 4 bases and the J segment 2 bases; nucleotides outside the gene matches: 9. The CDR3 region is CASSSSTGTGTYEQYF. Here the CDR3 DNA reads TGTGCCAGCAGTTCCTCCACCGGGACAGGGACCTACGAGCAGTACTTC.

The CDR3: CASSMTGNEQFF. The CDR3 DNA is TGTGCCAGTAGTATGACGGGGAATGAGCAGTTCTTC. The rearrangement links TRBV19 to TRBJ2-1; tentative D call: TRBD2 (5 bases). Germline V gene lookup returns CDR1 LNHDA and CDR2 SQIVND (reference sequence). V gave up 3 bases and J gave up 7 bases, with 7 bases separating them. CDR3 length equals 12 residues.

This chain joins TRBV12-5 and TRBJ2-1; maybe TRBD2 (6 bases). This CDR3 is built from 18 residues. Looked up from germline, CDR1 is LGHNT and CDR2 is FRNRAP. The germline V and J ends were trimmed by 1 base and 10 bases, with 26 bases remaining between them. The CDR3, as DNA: TGTGCTAGTGGTTTGGAGACCGGGACTCCCTTGCGCGAACGGGAGCAGTTCTTC. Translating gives CASGLETGTPLREREQFF.

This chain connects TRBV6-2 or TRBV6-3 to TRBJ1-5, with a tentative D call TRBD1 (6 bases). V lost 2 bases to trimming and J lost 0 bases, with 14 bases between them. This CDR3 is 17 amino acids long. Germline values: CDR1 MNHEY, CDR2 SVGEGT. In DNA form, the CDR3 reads TGTGCCAGCAGTTACCGACGGGACACTTATAGCAATCAGCCCCAGCATTTT. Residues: CASSYRRDTYSNQPQHF.